A selection of T cell receptor beta chains follows, all from one sample in a study of cytomegalovirus exposure and HLA in healthy donors. Clones were sequenced by immunoSEQ multiplex PCR, and TCRdb holds only the in-frame ones, with some missing. The data contain around 110,000 clones, about 69% of them singletons. Sequencing used PBMCs. The receptors originated from a woman between 18 and 30 years old in good health and CMV-seronegative. The CDR3 runs from the conserved cysteine through the conserved F or W. A D gene is named only where the DNA matches it firmly. Where a row states a size, it is once, few, many or the class of an expanded clone; other rows omit it.

clone_size | d_call | j_call | v_call | cdr3_aa | cdr3_nt
. | . | TRBJ1-3 | TRBV15 | CATSRDISPAGNTIYF | TGTGCCACCAGCAGAGATATATCCCCTGCTGGAAACACCATATATTTT
. | . | TRBJ1-6 | TRBV5-8 | CASSFYEGSYNSPLHF | TGTGCCAGCAGCTTTTATGAGGGCTCCTATAATTCACCCCTCCACTTT
. | . | TRBJ1-4 | TRBV4-1 | CASSQVFGVGEKLFF | TGCGCCAGCAGCCAAGTTTTCGGGGTCGGGGAAAAACTGTTTTTT
. | . | TRBJ1-2 | TRBV6-5 | CASSYRGEYGYTF | TGTGCCAGCAGTTACCGTGGAGAATATGGCTACACCTTC
. | TRBD2 | TRBJ2-5 | TRBV5-6 | CASSPRSSGVQETQYF | TGTGCCAGCAGCCCAAGGAGTAGCGGGGTTCAAGAGACCCAGTACTTC
few | TRBD1 | TRBJ1-2 | TRBV9 | CASSVVGTGDGYTF | TGTGCCAGCAGCGTAGTAGGGACAGGGGATGGCTACACCTTC
once | . | TRBJ1-4 | TRBV9 | CASAYRVSGEKLFF | TGTGCCAGCGCTTACAGGGTGAGCGGTGAAAAACTGTTTTTT
. | . | TRBJ1-1 | TRBV2 | CASSERGTWTEAFF | TGTGCCAGCAGTGAAAGGGGTACGTGGACTGAAGCTTTCTTT
. | TRBD1 | TRBJ2-7 | TRBV10-1 | CAFTGTVYEQYF | TGCGCCTTCACCGGGACAGTCTACGAGCAGTACTTC
few | . | TRBJ2-2 | TRBV5-4 | CASSYGSGGNTGELFF | TGTGCCAGCAGCTACGGGAGTGGGGGGAACACCGGGGAGCTGTTTTTT
. | TRBD2 | TRBJ2-5 | TRBV6-6 | CASSYSASGGETQYF | TGTGCCAGCAGTTACTCGGCTAGCGGGGGAGAGACCCAGTACTTC
. | . | TRBJ1-5 | TRBV6-5 | CASRATVYSNQPQHF | TGTGCCAGCAGGGCGACAGTGTATAGCAATCAGCCCCAGCATTTT
few | . | TRBJ1-2 | TRBV9 | CASSVSGTLYGYTF | TGTGCCAGCAGCGTGTCAGGAACACTCTATGGCTACACCTTC
. | . | TRBJ1-5 | TRBV28 | CASSLVRPRGNQPQHF | TGTGCCAGCAGTTTAGTCCGTCCTCGAGGCAATCAGCCCCAGCATTTT
. | TRBD2 | TRBJ2-3 | TRBV9 | CASSSTSGGGTDTQYF | TGTGCCAGCAGCTCGACTAGCGGGGGCGGCACAGATACGCAGTATTTT
. | TRBD1 | TRBJ2-7 | TRBV29-1 | CSVKDRDRHEQYF | TGCAGCGTTAAGGACAGGGATCGCCACGAGCAGTACTTC
. | TRBD2 | TRBJ2-7 | TRBV30 | CACSGGLAYEQYF | TGTGCCTGTAGCGGGGGGCTCGCCTACGAGCAGTACTTC
. | TRBD2 | TRBJ2-3 | TRBV13 | CASSPRPTGGGADTQYF | TGTGCCAGCAGCCCCCGGCCCACGGGCGGGGGTGCAGATACGCAGTATTTT
few | TRBD1 | TRBJ1-5 | TRBV30 | CAWSEDRGTYSNQPQHF | TGTGCCTGGAGTGAGGACAGGGGGACATATAGCAATCAGCCCCAGCATTTT
. | . | TRBJ2-3 | TRBV5-1 | CASRSGITARADTQYF | TGCGCCAGCAGATCCGGGATCACCGCCCGAGCAGATACGCAGTATTTT
. | TRBD2 | TRBJ2-5 | TRBV15 | CATSRDLAGGLETQYF | TGTGCCACCAGCAGAGATCTAGCGGGGGGGCTGGAGACCCAGTACTTC
few | TRBD1 | TRBJ1-3 | TRBV2 | CASQQGVAGNTIYF | TGTGCCAGCCAACAGGGGGTAGCTGGAAACACCATATATTTT
. | TRBD2 | TRBJ2-6 | TRBV7-9 | CASPNTSRGGSGANVLTF | TGTGCCAGCCCCAATACTTCGCGGGGGGGCTCTGGGGCCAACGTCCTGACTTTC
. | . | TRBJ1-2 | TRBV6-5 | CASREGAYGYTF | TGTGCCAGCAGAGAGGGAGCCTATGGCTACACCTTC
. | . | TRBJ1-5 | TRBV19 | CASSPDTLNQPQHF | TGTGCCAGTAGTCCGGACACTCTCAATCAGCCCCAGCATTTT
. | TRBD1 | TRBJ1-5 | TRBV29-1 | CSAVTGGVQPQHF | TGCAGCGCCGTGACAGGGGGCGTCCAGCCCCAGCATTTT